Listed here are 27 T cell receptor beta chains from one sample, sequenced in a study of blood T cell repertoires in COVID-19. Repertoires were generated with immunoSEQ multiplex PCR, while TCRdb's copy carries only in-frame clones and drops some. The table has hundreds of thousands of clones, roughly 81% seen once; the top ten hold 7.5%. Sequencing used peripheral blood. The receptors shown here come from a woman of 80 years or more with COVID-19, enrolled during active disease.

This chain connects TRBV5-5 to TRBJ1-5; D uncertain. Germline CDR1 reads SGHKS; CDR2 reads YYEKEE (reference sequence). This CDR3 contains 15 residues. V shed 0 bases and J shed 2 bases, with 9 bases lying between them. CDR3 loop: CASSLGWSGNQPQHF. CDR3 nucleotides: TGTGCCAGCAGCTTGGGGTGGAGCGGCAATCAGCCCCAGCATTTT.

In this sample, this clone turned up a few times. The chain uses TRBV6-5 and TRBJ1-2; 9 positions match TRBD1. V trimming: 6 bases; J trimming: 8 bases; junction bases outside the gene matches: 10. Germline lookup yields CDR1 MNHEY and CDR2 SVGAGI. The CDR3 is 14 residues long. The CDR3 nucleotides read TGTGCCAGCAGGAGAAACACCGGGACAGGGGGCTACACCTTC. This encodes CASRRNTGTGGYTF.

CDR3 loop: CSVEDQGSEKLFF. The CDR3 DNA sequence: TGCAGCGTTGAAGATCAGGGCAGTGAAAAACTGTTTTTT. The chain links TRBV29-1 to TRBJ1-4, with D tentatively TRBD1 (5 bases). V lost 0 bases and J 7 bases, leaving 9 bases between the germline ends. CDR1 is SQVTM, CDR2 ANQGSEA, per germline. This CDR3 comprises 13 residues.

The rearrangement links TRBV5-1 to TRBJ2-3; 7 bases match TRBD2. CDR1 and CDR2 from the germline V gene are SGHRS and YFSETQ. The CDR3 runs to 15 residues. V lost 3 bases, J lost 5 bases, and 9 bases stayed unmatched. The chain's CDR3 is CASSSSGGGGDTQYF. The CDR3 DNA follows: TGCGCCAGCAGCTCTAGCGGAGGCGGAGGAGATACGCAGTATTTT.

V usage is TRBV6-2 or TRBV6-3 and J usage is TRBJ1-1; 7 bases agree with TRBD1. This CDR3 spans 14 amino acids. J lost 1 base, V lost 5 bases, and 4 bases had no gene match. The germline gives CDR1 MNHEY, CDR2 SVGEGT. CDR3 bases: TGTGCCAGCAGTCCCGGGACAGCGAACACTGAAGCTTTCTTT. Protein sequence: CASSPGTANTEAFF.

This chain connects TRBV5-3 to TRBJ2-5, with D perhaps TRBD1 (6 bases). TRBV5-3 is given ORF status, its function remaining uncertain. The ends were cut back, 2 bases at V and 4 bases at J, with 12 bases in the middle. CDR3 length: 14 residues. In DNA form, the CDR3 reads TGTGCCAGAAGCTTACAGGGCACTCTAGAGACCCAGTACTTC. It is translated as CARSLQGTLETQYF.

The chain combines TRBV27 with TRBJ2-5; 9 bases fit TRBD2. Per germline, CDR1 MNHEY and CDR2 SMNVEV (reference sequence). V lost 5 bases and J lost 4; bases outside the gene matches: 11. The length of the CDR3 is 16 residues. DNA of the CDR3: TGTGCCAGCAGTCATAGCGGGAGTAGGGCGGTAGAGACCCAGTACTTC. Amino acid sequence: CASSHSGSRAVETQYF.

CDR3 sequence: CASSSGTLTNEKLFF. The CDR3 DNA is TGTGCCAGCAGTTCGGGGACACTAACTAATGAAAAACTGTTTTTT. The chain is built from TRBV7-3 and TRBJ1-4; a possible D gene is TRBD1 (6 bases). Trimming took 6 bases from V and 1 from J, leaving 12 bases between them. Germline loops: CDR1 SGHTA, CDR2 FQGTGA. This CDR3 is 15 amino acids long.

V and J are TRBV6-5 and TRBJ1-1, with a weak D call TRBD1 (6 bases). V dropped 0 bases and J dropped 4 bases, with 9 bases sitting between them. The CDR3 sequence is 14 residues long. Looked up from germline, CDR1 is MNHEY and CDR2 is SVGAGI. CDR3 in amino acids: CASSYSKGGTEAFF. Written as DNA, the CDR3 is TGTGCCAGCAGTTACTCGAAAGGGGGCACTGAAGCTTTCTTT.

V and J are TRBV7-9 and TRBJ1-1, with 7 bases that match TRBD1. This CDR3 spans 15 amino acids. V shed 0 bases, J shed 1 base, and the junction held 2 bases outside the gene matches. Germline values: CDR1 SEHNR, CDR2 FQNEAQ (reference sequence). CDR3 sequence (DNA): TGTGCCAGCAGCTTAGCGGGGACAGAGAACACTGAAGCTTTCTTT. Translation gives CASSLAGTENTEAFF.

DNA of the CDR3: TGTGCCAGCACCGCGGGGGGGGAAAAACTGTTTTTT. Translating gives CASTAGGEKLFF. The rearrangement links TRBV6-6 to TRBJ1-4; maybe TRBD1 (5 bases). CDR1 is MNHNY and CDR2 is SVGAGI in the germline V gene (reference sequence). The CDR3 contains 12 residues. V dropped 7 bases and J dropped 8 bases, with 11 bases sitting between them.

The J gene is TRBJ2-5, the V gene TRBV6-2 or TRBV6-3; D is unclear. With 4 bases removed from V and 2 bases from J, the gap between germline ends came to 8 bases. CDR1 and CDR2 from the germline V gene are MNHEY and SVGEGT. The CDR3 covers 13 residues. The CDR3 DNA reads TGTGCCAGCAGTTCACATGTTCAAGAGACCCAGTACTTC. It yields the protein CASSSHVQETQYF.

The chain combines TRBV29-1 with TRBJ1-2, with D possibly being TRBD1 (6 bases). V lost 4 bases, J lost 3 bases, and 12 bases lay in between. The CDR3 length is 13 residues. Germline assignment: CDR1 SQVTM and CDR2 ANQGSEA. The CDR3 sequence is CSVGGGLDYGYTF. For the CDR3, the DNA is TGCAGCGTTGGCGGGGGCTTGGACTATGGCTACACCTTC. Full variable domain (rest looked up from reference TRBV29-1 and TRBJ1-2): SAVISQKPSRDICQRGTSLTIQCQVDSQVTMMFWYRQQPGQSLTLIATANQGSEATYESGFVIDKFPISRPNLTFSTLTVSNMSPEDSSIYLCSVGGGLDYGYTFGSGTRLTVV.

This clone was seen just once. The chain has TRBV7-9 and TRBJ2-1, with TRBD2 identical over 11 bases. The germline V gene encodes CDR1 SEHNR and CDR2 FQNEAQ (reference sequence). V dropped 2 bases and J dropped 5; count of bases not matched to a gene: 2. There are 15 residues in the CDR3. CDR3 amino acids: CASSLPTSGNNEQFF. For the CDR3, the DNA is TGTGCCAGCAGCTTACCGACTAGCGGGAACAATGAGCAGTTCTTC.

The chain combines TRBV10-2 with TRBJ2-1; perhaps TRBD2 as D (5 bases). V gave up 8 bases and J gave up 8 bases, with 13 bases separating them. Looked up from germline, CDR1 is WSHSY and CDR2 is SAAADI. The CDR3 length is 12 residues. CDR3 DNA sequence: TGCGCCAGCGGACTGGCGTGGGATGAGCAGTTCTTC. Its translation: CASGLAWDEQFF.

The count of this clone is one. The J gene is TRBJ2-3, the V gene TRBV4-3; D is ambiguous. The CDR3 totals 16 residues. From germline, CDR1 is LGHNA and CDR2 YSLEER. Deletions cut 1 base from V and 2 bases from J, with 13 bases between. CDR3: CASSQALTHYTDTQYF. The DNA for the CDR3 is TGCGCCAGCAGCCAAGCTCTTACTCATTACACAGATACGCAGTATTTT.

The chain links TRBV7-9 to TRBJ1-3, with D perhaps matching TRBD1 (5 bases). The length of the CDR3 is 15 residues. The V end lost 4 bases, the J end lost 1 base, and 11 bases lay between the germline ends. The germline gives CDR1 SEHNR, CDR2 FQNEAQ (reference sequence). The CDR3 DNA is TGTGCCAGCAGCTCGCAGGGTACGTCTGGAAACACCATATATTTT. As protein: CASSSQGTSGNTIYF.

J is TRBJ1-2 and V is TRBV15; D might be TRBD1 (5 bases). V lost 0 bases and J 0 bases, leaving 14 bases between the germline ends. This CDR3 contains 17 residues. Germline CDR1 is LNHNV and CDR2 is YYDKDF (reference sequence). CDR3 loop: CATSRDLYLTANYGYTF. CDR3 coding DNA: TGTGCCACCAGCAGAGATTTGTACTTGACAGCTAACTATGGCTACACCTTC.

V is TRBV7-3 and J is TRBJ1-1; D call uncertain. Trimming left V 5 bases short and J 12 bases short, with 19 bases between. Germline V gene sequence: CDR1 SGHTA, CDR2 FQGTGA. The CDR3 totals 13 residues. The CDR3 region has the DNA TGTGCCAGCAGCCGGGGAAGTAACGGTCAAACTTTCTTT. Protein sequence: CASSRGSNGQTFF.

V and J are TRBV29-1 and TRBJ2-2; 9 bases align to TRBD2. The germline V gene encodes CDR1 SQVTM and CDR2 ANQGSEA. V lost 6 bases to trimming and J lost 1 base; unmatched junction nucleotides: 3. The CDR3 runs to 14 residues. The CDR3 reads CSVRTSVNTGELFF. DNA of the CDR3: TGCAGCGTCCGGACTAGCGTGAACACCGGGGAGCTGTTTTTT.

CDR3 loop: CASSLAKTSGRDTEQFF. CDR3 nucleotide sequence: TGCGCCAGCAGCTTGGCCAAGACTAGCGGGAGAGACACTGAGCAGTTCTTC. The chain links TRBV5-1 to TRBJ2-1; 12 nucleotides align to TRBD2. The J segment lost 9 bases and the V segment lost 0 bases, leaving 10 bases of the junction unmatched. The CDR3 loop spans 17 amino acids. CDR1 and CDR2 (germline): SGHRS, YFSETQ.

V is TRBV9 and J is TRBJ2-7; D remains unclear. This CDR3 is built from 14 residues. Trimming took 0 bases from V and 6 from J, leaving 13 bases between them. Germline V lookup: CDR1 SGDLS, CDR2 YYNGEE. CDR3 amino acids: CASSVGPVESEQYF. DNA for the CDR3: TGTGCCAGCAGCGTAGGCCCGGTCGAAAGCGAGCAGTACTTC.

The chain is built from TRBV5-1 and TRBJ2-5, with D possibly being TRBD2 (6 bases). From germline, CDR1 is SGHRS and CDR2 YFSETQ. V was pared by 1 base and J by 5 bases, with 15 bases between. The CDR3 sequence is 15 residues long. CDR3 DNA: TGCGCCAGCAGCTTGTGGGCGTTAGCGGCGGAGACCCAGTACTTC. It encodes CASSLWALAAETQYF. The entire variable domain, with the rest obtained from reference TRBV5-1 and TRBJ2-5, is as follows: KAGVTQTPRYLIKTRGQQVTLSCSPISGHRSVSWYQQTPGQGLQFLFEYFSETQRNKGNFPGRFSGRQFSNSRSEMNVSTLELGDSALYLCASSLWALAAETQYFGPGTRLLVL.

The chain employs TRBV5-1 and TRBJ2-5; 8 positions agree with TRBD2. Germline values: CDR1 SGHRS, CDR2 YFSETQ. The V gene end was trimmed by 4 bases and the J gene end by 2 bases; junction bases not matched to a gene: 4. This CDR3 has 14 amino acids. CDR3 loop: CASSLAGYQETQYF. Here the CDR3 DNA reads TGCGCCAGCAGCCTAGCGGGTTATCAAGAGACCCAGTACTTC.

The chain links TRBV12-2 to TRBJ1-3; TRBD1 was called by the table and not checked on the DNA. TRBV12-2 is termed a pseudogene. CDR3 length equals 17 residues. The CDR3 loop reads CASRHTGTGGPGNTIYF. Written as DNA, the CDR3 is TGTGCAAGTCGTCATACCGGGACAGGGGGCCCAGGAAACACCATATATTTT.

V usage is TRBV7-9 and J usage is TRBJ2-1; the match to TRBD2 covers 10 bases. The CDR3 consists of 15 residues. V was clipped by 5 bases and J by 10 bases; unmatched bases: 11. CDR1 SEHNR and CDR2 FQNEAQ come from the germline V gene (reference sequence). The CDR3 bases are TGTGCCAGCAGCGCATCTAGCGGGGGTCTAGAAGAGCAGTTCTTC. The encoded protein is CASSASSGGLEEQFF.

The chain employs TRBV5-8 and TRBJ2-3, with 10 positions matching TRBD1. CDR1 is SGHTS, CDR2 YDEGEE, per germline. CDR3 length equals 17 residues. With 4 bases clipped from V and 1 base from J, the junction kept 9 bases outside the gene matches. CDR3 sequence reads: CASSGGTGAFGTDTQYF. CDR3 DNA: TGTGCCAGCAGCGGCGGGACAGGGGCATTCGGCACAGATACGCAGTATTTT.